The 20 T cell receptor beta chains given below trace back to one sample, sequenced in a study of graft-versus-host responses after intestinal transplantation. Assay used: immunoSEQ multiplex PCR; TCRdb lists only in-frame clones, some missing. This sample has some 22,000 clones, with roughly nine tenths found just once. Specimen: PBMCs, collected 39 to 40 days after intestinal transplant. These receptors were collected from a human patient who received an intestinal transplant, so some T cells may come from the graft donor.

The CDR3 sequence: CASSSAGDSYQETQYF. Here the CDR3 DNA reads TGTGCCAGCAGTTCAGCAGGTGACTCGTACCAAGAGACCCAGTACTTC. The chain joins TRBV27 to TRBJ2-5; the D is unclear. V lost 4 bases, J lost 0 bases, and 15 bases lay in between. CDR3 length equals 16 residues. Germline CDR1 reads MNHEY; CDR2 reads SMNVEV (reference sequence).

V usage is TRBV11-3 and J usage is TRBJ2-1; D is perhaps TRBD1 (6 bases). Per germline, CDR1 SGHNT and CDR2 YENEEA. The CDR3 contains 11 residues. The ends were cut back, 8 bases at V and 13 bases at J, with 15 bases in the middle. CDR3 in amino acids: CASGPQGNQFF. Written as DNA, the CDR3 is TGTGCCAGCGGACCACAGGGAAATCAGTTCTTC.

This chain links TRBV7-9 with TRBJ2-2; no clear D. V lost 3 bases, J lost 4 bases, and 12 bases lay in between. Germline CDR1 reads SEHNR; CDR2 reads FQNEAQ (reference sequence). The CDR3 is made up of 15 amino acids. DNA of the CDR3: TGTGCCAGCAGCTTCCAGGCCTTCACCACCGGGGAGCTGTTTTTT. Translating it yields CASSFQAFTTGELFF.

V and J are TRBV4-1 and TRBJ2-3, with 9 bases matching TRBD2. J gave up 7 bases and V 0 bases, and 5 bases lay outside the gene matches. Germline V gene data show CDR1 as MGHRA and CDR2 as YSYEKL. This CDR3 is 15 amino acids long. CDR3 nucleotide sequence: TGCGCCAGCAGCCAAGACGTGCGGGAGGGGAATACGCAGTATTTT. It encodes CASSQDVREGNTQYF.

The chain combines TRBV27 with TRBJ1-2, with D perhaps matching TRBD1 (5 bases). The CDR3 spans 15 residues. Looked up from germline, CDR1 is MNHEY and CDR2 is SMNVEV (reference sequence). V lost 6 bases, J lost 4 bases, and 18 bases lay in between. The CDR3 DNA sequence: TGTGCCAGCAGCTTCTCGGGGGATTGGGGCTATGGCTACACCTTC. It encodes CASSFSGDWGYGYTF.

The chain employs TRBV30 and TRBJ1-5; tentative D call: TRBD1 (6 bases). V lost 8 bases to trimming and J lost 2 bases, with 22 bases between them. The germline V gene has CDR1 GTSNPN and CDR2 SVGIG (reference sequence). The CDR3 is 16 amino acids. The chain's CDR3 is CAPGAVKDNGNQPQHF. CDR3 coding DNA: TGTGCCCCAGGGGCAGTCAAGGATAATGGCAATCAGCCCCAGCATTTT. Together with reference TRBV30 and TRBJ1-5, the CDR3 gives the full variable domain: SQTIHQWPATLVQPVGSPLSLECTVEGTSNPNLYWYRQAAGRGLQLLFYSVGIGQISSEVPQNLSASRPQDRQFILSSKKLLLSDSGFYLCAPGAVKDNGNQPQHFGDGTRLSIL.

This chain connects TRBV10-3 to TRBJ2-5, with 7 bases matching TRBD2. CDR1 and CDR2 from the germline V gene are ENHRY and SYGVKD. The CDR3 is made up of 17 amino acids. Trimming cost V 6 bases and J 1 base; bases outside gene matches: 14. CDR3 in amino acids: CAIRTSLLDSGQETQYF. The DNA for the CDR3 is TGTGCCATCAGGACTAGCTTATTGGATAGTGGCCAAGAGACCCAGTACTTC.

The chain links TRBV28 to TRBJ1-6; no reliable D call. This CDR3 has 10 residues. Per germline, CDR1 MDHEN and CDR2 SYDVKM. V was pared by 6 bases and J by 10 bases, with 4 bases between. For the CDR3, the DNA is TGTGCCAGCAGCTACTCACCCCTCCACTTT. It yields the protein CASSYSPLHF.

This clone occurred a few times. This chain joins TRBV6-1 and TRBJ2-1; 8 bases agree with TRBD2. CDR3 length: 15 amino acids. Trimming at V came to 1 base and at J to 3 bases, leaving 2 bases not matched to a gene. Per germline, CDR1 MNHNS and CDR2 SASEGT. CDR3 sequence: CASSEVAGGYNEQFF. CDR3 coding DNA: TGTGCCAGCAGTGAAGTTGCGGGAGGCTACAATGAGCAGTTCTTC.

The gene calls are TRBV4-3 and TRBJ2-3, with 9 positions matching TRBD1. The V gene's germline CDR1 is LGHNA and CDR2 YSLEER. V was pared by 5 bases and J by 11 bases, with 14 bases of the junction left unmatched. The CDR3 is 15 residues long. As DNA, the CDR3 is TGCGCCAGCAGCACACCGGGACAGGGCCCCCTGGGGCAGTATTTT. Translation: CASSTPGQGPLGQYF.

This chain joins TRBV5-8 and TRBJ1-5; D not resolved. The V end was cut by 1 base, the J end by 4 bases, with 9 bases between. Germline V lookup: CDR1 SGHTS, CDR2 YDEGEE. The CDR3 spans 14 residues. The CDR3 region has the DNA TGTGCCAGCAGCTTGATTTACGAGAATCAGCCCCAGCATTTT. Translation: CASSLIYENQPQHF.

The V call is TRBV9, the J call TRBJ2-1, with 7 bases identical to TRBD1. The trim removed 4 bases at V and 4 bases at J, leaving 20 bases unmatched. The CDR3 totals 19 residues. The germline V gene has CDR1 SGDLS and CDR2 YYNGEE. The CDR3 region has the DNA TGTGCCAGCAGCACCAGTCGGAGAGGGGGCAGAACCACTTACAATGAGCAGTTCTTC. It translates to CASSTSRRGGRTTYNEQFF.

The genes are TRBV21-1 and TRBJ1-1. TRBV21-1 is a pseudogene. The CDR3 loop spans 19 amino acids. The chain's CDR3 is CASSRAVSHKPGPHTEAFF. CDR3 DNA sequence: TGTGCCAGCAGCCGAGCCGTTAGTCACAAACCGGGGCCCCACACTGAAGCTTTCTTT.

The chain joins TRBV30 to TRBJ2-5, with 7 bases fitting TRBD2. After removal of 5 bases from V and 2 bases from J, the junction contained 17 bases not matched to a gene. CDR1 is GTSNPN and CDR2 is SVGIG in the germline V gene (reference sequence). The CDR3 sequence is 17 residues long. The CDR3 protein is CAWARGVGTWGQETQYF. The CDR3 bases are TGTGCCTGGGCCCGGGGGGTCGGTACATGGGGTCAAGAGACCCAGTACTTC.

J is TRBJ2-2 and V is TRBV9, with no clear D. Trimming took off 3 bases at V and 6 bases at J, with 6 bases between the two ends. Germline V lookup: CDR1 SGDLS, CDR2 YYNGEE. The CDR3 covers 12 residues. CDR3 nucleotides: TGTGCCAGCAGCGGGACGGCCGGGGAGCTGTTTTTT. It is translated as CASSGTAGELFF.

The V and J genes are TRBV7-9 and TRBJ2-1; TRBD2 might be the D (6 bases). The germline V gene encodes CDR1 SEHNR and CDR2 FQNEAQ (reference sequence). This CDR3 contains 16 residues. V was cut by 6 bases and J by 4 bases, with 19 bases left in between. DNA for the CDR3: TGTGCCAGCAGTCCTGATGGGGGACTGGAGTACAATGAGCAGTTCTTC. As protein: CASSPDGGLEYNEQFF.

The J gene is TRBJ2-1, the V gene TRBV4-1, with 12 bases that match TRBD2. V dropped 4 bases and J dropped 2; count of bases not matched to a gene: 3. Germline V gene sequence: CDR1 MGHRA, CDR2 YSYEKL. This CDR3 is built from 16 residues. This chain's CDR3 is CASSPTSGSPYNEQFF. The DNA of the CDR3 is TGCGCCAGCAGCCCGACTAGCGGGAGTCCCTACAATGAGCAGTTCTTC.

The genes are TRBV28 and TRBJ2-7; D may be TRBD2 (5 bases). This CDR3 has 15 amino acids. Germline V lookup: CDR1 MDHEN, CDR2 SYDVKM. Trimming shortened V by 4 bases and J by 3 bases, and 16 bases separated the two germline ends. This CDR3 reads CASSSPSGSYYEQYF. The CDR3 coding sequence is TGTGCCAGCAGTTCTCCCTCGGGATCATACTACGAGCAGTACTTC.

In this sample, this clone turned up a few times. This rearrangement joins TRBV14 to TRBJ1-5, with 7 bases lining up with TRBD1. The ends lost 0 bases at V and 7 bases at J; junction bases unmatched: 6. The CDR3 consists of 15 residues. Germline V lookup: CDR1 SGHDN, CDR2 FVKESK. Written as DNA, the CDR3 is TGTGCCAGCAGCCAAGATGAGGAGGACAGGCAGCCCCAGCATTTT. Amino acids: CASSQDEEDRQPQHF.

This chain links TRBV18 with TRBJ2-7; 10 bases fit TRBD1. The germline V gene has CDR1 KGHSH and CDR2 LQKENI. The CDR3 runs 14 residues. The junction had 1 base not matched to a gene; V was cut back by 2 bases and J by 3 bases. The CDR3 sequence: CASSPWDRGYEQYF. CDR3 coding DNA: TGTGCCAGCTCACCATGGGACAGGGGCTACGAGCAGTACTTC.